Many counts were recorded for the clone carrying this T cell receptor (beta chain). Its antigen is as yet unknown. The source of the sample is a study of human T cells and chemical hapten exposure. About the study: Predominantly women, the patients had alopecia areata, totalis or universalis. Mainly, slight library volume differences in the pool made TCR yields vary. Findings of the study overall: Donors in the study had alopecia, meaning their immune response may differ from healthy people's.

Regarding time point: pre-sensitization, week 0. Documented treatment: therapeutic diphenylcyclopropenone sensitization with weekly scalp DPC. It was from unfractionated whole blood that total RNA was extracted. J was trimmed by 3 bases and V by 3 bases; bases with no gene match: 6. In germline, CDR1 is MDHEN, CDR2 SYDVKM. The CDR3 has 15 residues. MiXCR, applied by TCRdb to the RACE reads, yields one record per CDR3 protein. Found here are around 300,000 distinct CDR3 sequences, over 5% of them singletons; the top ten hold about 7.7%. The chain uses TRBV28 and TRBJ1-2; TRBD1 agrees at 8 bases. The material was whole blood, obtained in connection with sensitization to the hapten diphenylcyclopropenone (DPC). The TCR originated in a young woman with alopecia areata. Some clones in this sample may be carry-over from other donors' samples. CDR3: CASSLAGQGYYGYTF. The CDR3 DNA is TGTGCCAGCAGTTTGGCAGGACAGGGTTACTATGGCTACACCTTC.